A single T cell receptor (beta chain) is shown here with its context. This entry comes from a study of siplizumab effects on memory and regulatory T cells. TCRdb keeps only in-frame clones here, not all; method: immunoSEQ multiplex PCR. The sample lists 95,000 to 100,000 clones, around 90% seen once, with approximately 12% in the top ten. CDR1 is SGHTA and CDR2 is FQGNSA in the germline V gene. V gave up 1 base and J gave up 0 bases, with 10 bases separating them. The CDR3 has 15 residues. Sequencing was carried out using non-Treg CD4+ T cells sorted from blood. This sequence was found in a human donor in good health. The gene calls are TRBV7-2 and TRBJ2-7; D is uncertain. The CDR3 region has the DNA TGTGCCAGCAGCTTAGAAGCCGGTAGCTCCTACGAGCAGTACTTC. Protein sequence: CASSLEAGSSYEQYF.